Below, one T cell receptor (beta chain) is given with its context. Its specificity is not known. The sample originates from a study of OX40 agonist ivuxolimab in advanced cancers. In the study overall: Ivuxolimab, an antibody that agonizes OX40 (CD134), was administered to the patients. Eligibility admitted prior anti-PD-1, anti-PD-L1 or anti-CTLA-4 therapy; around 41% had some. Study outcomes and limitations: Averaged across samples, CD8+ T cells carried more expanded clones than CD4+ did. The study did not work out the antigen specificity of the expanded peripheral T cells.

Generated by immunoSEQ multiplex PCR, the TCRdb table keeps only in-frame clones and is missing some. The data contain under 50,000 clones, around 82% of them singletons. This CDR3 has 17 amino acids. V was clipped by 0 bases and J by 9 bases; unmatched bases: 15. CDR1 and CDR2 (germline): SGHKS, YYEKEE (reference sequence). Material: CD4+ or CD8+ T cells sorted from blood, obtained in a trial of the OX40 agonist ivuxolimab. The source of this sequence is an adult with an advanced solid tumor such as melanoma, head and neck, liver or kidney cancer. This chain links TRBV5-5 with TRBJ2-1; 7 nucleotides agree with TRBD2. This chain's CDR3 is CASSLELAVSLVPEQFF. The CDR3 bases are TGTGCCAGCAGCTTGGAGCTAGCGGTTTCCCTGGTTCCTGAGCAGTTCTTC.